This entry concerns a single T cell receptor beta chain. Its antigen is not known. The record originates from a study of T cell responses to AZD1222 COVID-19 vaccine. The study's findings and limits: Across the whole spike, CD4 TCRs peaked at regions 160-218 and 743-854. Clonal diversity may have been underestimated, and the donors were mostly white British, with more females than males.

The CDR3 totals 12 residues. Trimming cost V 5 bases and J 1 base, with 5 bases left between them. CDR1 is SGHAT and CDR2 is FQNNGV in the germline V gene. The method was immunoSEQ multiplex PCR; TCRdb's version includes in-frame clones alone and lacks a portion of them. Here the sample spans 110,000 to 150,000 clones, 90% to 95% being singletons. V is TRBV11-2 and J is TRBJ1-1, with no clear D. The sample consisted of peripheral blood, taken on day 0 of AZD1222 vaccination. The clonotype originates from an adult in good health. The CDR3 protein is CASSLSNTEAFF. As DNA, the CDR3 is TGTGCCAGCAGCCTCTCGAACACTGAAGCTTTCTTT.